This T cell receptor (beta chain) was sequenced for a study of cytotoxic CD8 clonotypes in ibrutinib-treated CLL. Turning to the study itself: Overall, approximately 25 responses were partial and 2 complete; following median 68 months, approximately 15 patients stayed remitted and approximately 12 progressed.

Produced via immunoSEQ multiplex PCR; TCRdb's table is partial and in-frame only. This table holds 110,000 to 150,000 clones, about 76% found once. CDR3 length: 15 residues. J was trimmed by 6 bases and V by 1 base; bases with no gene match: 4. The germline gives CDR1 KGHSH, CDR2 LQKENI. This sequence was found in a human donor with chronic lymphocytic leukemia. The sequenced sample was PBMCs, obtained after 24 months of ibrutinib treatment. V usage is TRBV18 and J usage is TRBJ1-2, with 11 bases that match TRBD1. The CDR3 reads CASSPRTGGSHGYTF. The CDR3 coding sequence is TGTGCCAGCTCACCACGGACAGGGGGCAGCCATGGCTACACCTTC.